Presented here are 22 T cell receptor beta chains from one specimen sequenced in a study of identical twins. TCRdb fed the 5' RACE reads into MiXCR, producing one record per CDR3 protein. This sample yields approximately 670,000 distinct CDR3 sequences, of which approximately 6% are seen a single time; 1.5% to 2% belongs to the top ten. Sequenced sample: naive T cells sorted from blood. All receptors derive from a man between 18 and 29 years old in good health.

This clonotype was recorded at least ten times. V is TRBV12-3 or TRBV12-4 and J is TRBJ2-5, with 10 bases fitting TRBD2. The CDR3 extends over 15 amino acids. V trimming: 10 bases; J trimming: 3 bases; junction bases outside the gene matches: 11. CDR3 residues: CATKAWLAGEETQYF. CDR3 DNA: TGTGCCACCAAAGCCTGGCTAGCGGGAGAAGAGACCCAGTACTTC.

The rearrangement links TRBV4-1 to TRBJ1-2; TRBD1 matches 7 bases. The V gene end was trimmed by 1 base and the J gene end by 0 bases; junction bases not matched to a gene: 8. This CDR3 comprises 17 residues. The V gene's germline CDR1 is MGHRA and CDR2 YSYEKL. CDR3 sequence (DNA): TGCGCCAGCAGCCAAGGAGAGGACAGGCCCACTAACTATGGCTACACCTTC. It yields the protein CASSQGEDRPTNYGYTF.

This clonotype was counted between two and nine times. The chain has TRBV12-3 or TRBV12-4 and TRBJ2-3, with 7 nucleotides matching TRBD1. V lost 6 bases and J lost 1; bases outside the gene matches: 7. The CDR3 runs 15 residues. The CDR3 is CASSTGVRGTDTQYF. The CDR3 DNA follows: TGTGCCAGCAGCACAGGGGTGCGGGGCACAGATACGCAGTATTTT.

This clonotype was seen ten or more times. The rearrangement uses TRBV20-1 and TRBJ2-3; the match to TRBD2 covers 7 bases. Trimming removed 5 bases from V and 8 bases from J; junction bases left unmatched: 10. From germline, CDR1 is DFQATT and CDR2 SNEGSKA (reference sequence). The CDR3 extends over 13 amino acids. The CDR3 nucleotides are TGCAGTGCTGTACTAGCGCGGTTTGGTACGCAGTATTTT. It encodes CSAVLARFGTQYF.

The table lists this clonotype with a count of one. The chain has TRBV14 and TRBJ2-4, with D hard to call. Germline V lookup: CDR1 SGHDN, CDR2 FVKESK. The CDR3 runs 16 residues. Trimming took off 2 bases at V and 2 bases at J, with 13 bases between the two ends. CDR3: CASSQLGMGTKNIQYF. Written as DNA, the CDR3 is TGTGCCAGCAGCCAATTGGGGATGGGGACCAAAAACATTCAGTACTTC.

This clonotype was detected ten times or more. The chain's CDR3 is CASSPGLVNEQFF. DNA for the CDR3: TGTGCCAGCAGCCCCGGACTAGTCAATGAGCAGTTCTTC. The V and J genes are TRBV3-1 and TRBJ2-1; 7 bases align to TRBD2. The CDR3 loop spans 13 amino acids. CDR1 LGHDT and CDR2 YNNKEL come from the germline V gene (reference sequence). The junction had 3 bases not matched to a gene; V was cut back by 4 bases and J by 6 bases.

The table lists this clonotype with a few counts. The J gene is TRBJ2-5, the V gene TRBV7-2, with D perhaps TRBD1 (6 bases). CDR1 is SGHTA and CDR2 is FQGNSA in the germline V gene. Between the trimmed V and J ends, which lost 1 base and 2 bases, there was a span of 14 bases. This CDR3 is 16 amino acids long. The CDR3 is CASSLDGWGLQETQYF. In nucleotides, the CDR3 is TGTGCCAGCAGCTTAGATGGGTGGGGGCTACAAGAGACCCAGTACTTC.

V is TRBV7-8 and J is TRBJ2-5; D remains ambiguous. Germline CDR1 SGHVS, CDR2 FQNEAQ. V lost 5 bases and J lost 5, with 9 bases in between. This CDR3 has 12 residues. The CDR3 sequence is CASSPYGETQYF. CDR3 bases: TGTGCCAGCAGCCCCTATGGGGAGACCCAGTACTTC.

This clonotype was counted many times. The chain couples TRBV25-1 to TRBJ2-1, with no clear D. Trimming pared 1 base from V and 9 bases from J, leaving 4 bases between. From germline, CDR1 is MGHDK and CDR2 SYGVNS. The CDR3 has 11 amino acids. CDR3 bases: TGTGCCAGCAGTGAATCATCTGAGCAGTTCTTC. Residues: CASSESSEQFF.

Ten or more counts support this clonotype. The chain has TRBV27 and TRBJ2-7; perhaps TRBD2 as D (6 bases). V shed 0 bases and J shed 0 bases, with 12 bases lying between them. CDR3 size: 16 residues. Per the germline V gene, CDR1 is MNHEY and CDR2 is SMNVEV (reference sequence). DNA for the CDR3: TGTGCCAGCAGTTTATCTTTGGCGGGATCCTCCTACGAGCAGTACTTC. Encoded protein: CASSLSLAGSSYEQYF.

This clonotype was recorded at least ten times. The V and J genes are TRBV24-1 and TRBJ2-7, with 12 bases fitting TRBD2. Germline V lookup: CDR1 KGHDR, CDR2 SFDVKD. With V trimmed by 4 bases and J by 6 bases, 9 bases remained unmatched. CDR3 length: 16 residues. CDR3 sequence (DNA): TGTGCCACCAGTGACATTAAGACTAGCGGGAGAACCGAGCAGTACTTC. This codes for CATSDIKTSGRTEQYF.

This chain uses TRBV5-6 with TRBJ2-7; D may be TRBD1 (5 bases). The CDR3 is 15 amino acids. Trimming took 2 bases from V and 3 from J, leaving 15 bases between them. The germline V gene encodes CDR1 SGHDT and CDR2 YYEEEE. CDR3 in DNA: TGTGCCAGCAGCTTTCAGCAGGGTCCCCTCTACGAGCAGTACTTC. Its protein product is CASSFQQGPLYEQYF.

In this sample, this clonotype turned up many times. The chain recombines TRBV14 with TRBJ1-1; D is uncertain. This CDR3 contains 13 residues. Germline lookup yields CDR1 SGHDN and CDR2 FVKESK. Deletions cut 0 bases from V and 3 bases from J, with 5 bases between. The CDR3 loop reads CASSQDLYTEAFF. CDR3 sequence (DNA): TGTGCCAGCAGCCAAGATTTGTACACTGAAGCTTTCTTT.

This clonotype was observed at least ten times. The rearrangement links TRBV5-1 to TRBJ2-7; D is perhaps TRBD1 or TRBD2 (5 bases each). The CDR3 sequence is 13 residues long. V lost 5 bases and J lost 5, with 14 bases in between. Germline assignment: CDR1 SGHRS and CDR2 YFSETQ. The CDR3 reads CASSSSGTNEQYF. The CDR3 DNA sequence: TGCGCCAGCAGTTCCTCCGGGACGAACGAGCAGTACTTC.

This clonotype was seen many times. The CDR3 region has the DNA TGCGCCAGCAGCTTGGCCTCGCTCTACGAGCAGTACTTC. Translating gives CASSLASLYEQYF. The rearrangement links TRBV5-1 to TRBJ2-7; no definite D call. Germline assignment: CDR1 SGHRS and CDR2 YFSETQ. CDR3 length: 13 amino acids. The V gene lost 0 bases and the J gene lost 3 bases, with 7 bases spanning the gap.

This CDR3 is CASSPRAGGTQYF. CDR3 nucleotide sequence: TGTGCCAGCAGCCCACGGGCGGGGGGTACGCAGTATTTT. The V and J genes are TRBV5-6 and TRBJ2-3; 8 nucleotides match TRBD2. The V gene's germline CDR1 is SGHDT and CDR2 YYEEEE. This CDR3 region has 13 residues. The ends lost 4 bases at V and 8 bases at J; junction bases unmatched: 6.

This clonotype appeared a few times. V is TRBV20-1 and J is TRBJ2-3, with 9 bases fitting TRBD2. This CDR3 comprises 14 residues. V lost 7 bases to trimming and J lost 5 bases; unmatched junction nucleotides: 10. In germline, CDR1 is DFQATT, CDR2 SNEGSKA (reference sequence). The CDR3 protein is CSVAAREGQDTQYF. CDR3 nucleotides: TGCAGTGTAGCCGCGCGGGAGGGCCAAGATACGCAGTATTTT.

This clonotype has ten or more counts. The rearrangement joins TRBV29-1 to TRBJ2-6; weak D call: TRBD1 (5 bases). Germline V lookup: CDR1 SQVTM, CDR2 ANQGSEA. Between the trimmed V and J ends, which lost 4 bases and 4 bases, there was a span of 11 bases. The CDR3 is 14 amino acids. The CDR3 reads CSVVGVSGANVLTF. The CDR3 DNA follows: TGCAGCGTTGTAGGGGTGTCCGGGGCCAACGTCCTGACTTTC.

This clonotype has a handful of counts. This sequence joins TRBV24-1 and TRBJ2-1, with TRBD2 matching 8 bases. Germline V gene data show CDR1 as KGHDR and CDR2 as SFDVKD. Trimming cost V 0 bases and J 4 bases; bases outside gene matches: 1. The CDR3 loop spans 15 amino acids. Here the CDR3 reads CATSDLSGGYNEQFF. The CDR3 DNA follows: TGTGCCACCAGTGATTTGTCGGGAGGGTACAATGAGCAGTTCTTC.

This clonotype was seen many times. The chain recombines TRBV12-3 or TRBV12-4 with TRBJ1-1; D is unclear. The CDR3 is 12 residues long. V was shortened by 6 bases and J by 11 bases, with 16 bases between the two germline ends. The CDR3, as DNA: TGTGCCAGCAGCCTGAATGGGGTTCGGGCTTTCTTT. Its protein product is CASSLNGVRAFF.

This clonotype was recorded at least ten times. The CDR3 DNA follows: TGTGCCATCACTCGTGTCAGGAACACTGAAGCTTTCTTT. It specifies CAITRVRNTEAFF. The V call is TRBV10-3, the J call TRBJ1-1; D is undetermined. This CDR3 region has 13 residues. The V end lost 7 bases, the J end lost 1 base, and 10 bases lay between the germline ends. Germline V CDR1 and CDR2: ENHRY, SYGVKD.

This clonotype occurred many times. The V call is TRBV20-1, the J call TRBJ2-1; a possible D gene is TRBD1 (6 bases). The length of the CDR3 is 16 residues. Germline CDR1 DFQATT, CDR2 SNEGSKA (reference sequence). V was cut by 3 bases and J by 5 bases, with 20 bases left in between. CDR3 amino acids: CSARVLGGEGNNEQFF. The CDR3 DNA reads TGCAGTGCTAGGGTTCTAGGGGGAGAGGGAAACAATGAGCAGTTCTTC.